Listed below are T cell receptor beta chains from one sample, sequenced in a study of human CD4 T cells and Enterobacteriaceae. Only in-frame clones appear in the TCRdb table, and some are missing; sequencing was by immunoSEQ multiplex PCR. Among approximately 26,000 clones listed, approximately 81% were seen once. Sequencing was performed on memory CD4+ T cells from blood. These receptors were obtained from a human donor in good health. Each CDR3 is given with its conserved first and last residue. D genes are given only for firm matches. Expanded clones are given a class, and other clones once, few, many or no size at all.

CASSLGDGNTEAFF TGCGCCAGCAGCTTGGGGGACGGTAACACTGAAGCTTTCTTT TRBJ1-1 - TRBV5-1 -
CASSLAGLAGGEQYF TGTGCCAGCAGCTTGGCGGGACTAGCGGGAGGCGAGCAGTACTTC TRBJ2-7 TRBD2 TRBV5-4 -
CAWTSGGGNEKLFF TGTGCCTGGACTTCCGGCGGTGGGAATGAAAAACTGTTTTTT TRBJ1-4 - TRBV30 -
CASSPTQATNEKLFF TGTGCCAGCAGCCCTACACAGGCAACTAATGAAAAACTGTTTTTT TRBJ1-4 - TRBV5-4 -
CASSFGGNQPQHF TGTGCCAGCAGTTTCGGGGGCAATCAGCCCCAGCATTTT TRBJ1-5 - TRBV27 -
CASSPLGIEQYF TGTGCCAGCTCACCACTGGGGATTGAGCAGTACTTC TRBJ2-7 - TRBV18 -
CASSHGHSYEQYF TGCGCCAGCAGTCACGGACACTCCTACGAGCAGTACTTC TRBJ2-7 - TRBV5-1 -
CASSPGLGYGYTF TGTGCCAGCTCACCGGGACTCGGCTATGGCTACACCTTC TRBJ1-2 - TRBV18 -
CSVEPGQPRNTIYF TGCAGCGTCGAGCCAGGACAGCCCCGGAACACCATATATTTT TRBJ1-3 - TRBV29-1 -
CASSQPGGEEAFF TGCGCCAGCAGCCAACCCGGCGGGGAAGAAGCTTTCTTT TRBJ1-1 - TRBV5-1 -
CASSYTGLGGYTF TGTGCCAGCAGCTATACAGGCCTCGGTGGCTACACCTTC TRBJ1-2 - TRBV2 -
CASSLDRGTAGTGLNTEAFF TGTGCCAGCAGCTTAGACAGGGGGACGGCGGGGACAGGGTTGAACACTGAAGCTTTCTTT TRBJ1-1 TRBD1 TRBV11-3 -
CASSRDRVGNEQFF TGTGCCAGCAGCCGGGACAGGGTAGGCAATGAGCAGTTCTTC TRBJ2-1 TRBD1 TRBV7-2 once
CASSPTVLYTDTQYF TGCGCCAGCAGCCCAACGGTCCTCTACACAGATACGCAGTATTTT TRBJ2-3 - TRBV5-1 -
CASSLRVYEQYF TGTGCCAGCAGTTTACGGGTCTACGAGCAGTACTTC TRBJ2-7 - TRBV28 -
CASSQDFSLVITGTSNTIYF TGTGCCAGCAGCCAAGATTTTTCTCTTGTAATAACCGGGACAAGCAACACCATATATTTT TRBJ1-3 - TRBV14 -
CASSPLGQTIPGYTF TGTGCCAGCAGCCCCCTGGGGCAGACAATACCGGGCTACACCTTC TRBJ1-2 - TRBV6-1 once
CASSPSGQRTYGYTF TGTGCCAGCAGCCCCTCGGGACAGCGGACTTATGGCTACACCTTC TRBJ1-2 TRBD1 TRBV7-9 -